This TCR beta chain derives from a study of shared clonotypes between healthy human individuals. General study findings and limits: Generally, naive subsets came out with larger estimated richness than memory subsets.

The CDR3 is 13 residues long. J was trimmed by 2 bases and V by 5 bases; bases with no gene match: 2. Germline CDR1 reads ENHRY; CDR2 reads SYGVKD. The table lists this clone with a few counts. Its antigen is as yet unknown. The identical CDR3 is also encoded by other nucleotide sequences in the sample. Clones were read by immunoSEQ multiplex PCR, and TCRdb kept only the in-frame ones, dropping some. This sample has about 1,500,000 clones, with roughly 96% found just once. The chain combines TRBV10-3 with TRBJ2-7; 8 nucleotides line up with TRBD1. This sequence was found in a man aged 25-45 years in good health. Sequencing was done on a sample of naive CD4+ T cells sorted from blood. Subset defined: CD45RA+ positively selected. CDR3 protein: CAISTGGPYEQYF. CDR3 bases: TGTGCCATCAGTACAGGGGGTCCCTACGAGCAGTACTTC.